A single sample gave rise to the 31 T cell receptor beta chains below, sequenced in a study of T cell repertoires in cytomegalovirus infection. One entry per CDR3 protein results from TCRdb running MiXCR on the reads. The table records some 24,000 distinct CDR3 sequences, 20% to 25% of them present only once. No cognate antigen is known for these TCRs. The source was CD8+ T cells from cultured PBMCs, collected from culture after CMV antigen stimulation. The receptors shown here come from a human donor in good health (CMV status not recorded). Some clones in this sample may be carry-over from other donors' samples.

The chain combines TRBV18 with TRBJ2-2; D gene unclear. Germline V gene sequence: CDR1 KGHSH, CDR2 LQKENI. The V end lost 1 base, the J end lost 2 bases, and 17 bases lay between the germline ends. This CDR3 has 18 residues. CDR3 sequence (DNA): TGTGCCAGCTCACCACGAGTAGGAGTGCTTTCAAACACCGGGGAGCTGTTTTTT. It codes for CASSPRVGVLSNTGELFF.

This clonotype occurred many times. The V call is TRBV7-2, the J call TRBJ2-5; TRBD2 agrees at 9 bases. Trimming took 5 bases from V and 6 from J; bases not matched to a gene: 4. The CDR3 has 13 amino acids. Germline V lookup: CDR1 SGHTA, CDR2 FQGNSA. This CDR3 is CASSPRGGQTQYF. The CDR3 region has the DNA TGTGCCAGCAGCCCGCGGGGGGGGCAGACCCAGTACTTC.

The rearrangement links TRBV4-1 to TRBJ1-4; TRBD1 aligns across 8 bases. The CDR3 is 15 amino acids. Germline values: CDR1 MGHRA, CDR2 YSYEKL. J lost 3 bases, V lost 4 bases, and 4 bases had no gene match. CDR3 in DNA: TGCGCCAGCAGCCGCCCGGACAGGGCTAATGAAAAACTGTTTTTT. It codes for CASSRPDRANEKLFF.

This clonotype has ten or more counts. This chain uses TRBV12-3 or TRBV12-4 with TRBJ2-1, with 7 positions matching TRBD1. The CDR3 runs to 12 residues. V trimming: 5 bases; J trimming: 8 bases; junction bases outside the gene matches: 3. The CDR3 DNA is TGTGCCAGCAGTGTACAGGGGTATGAGCAGTTCTTC. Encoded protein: CASSVQGYEQFF.

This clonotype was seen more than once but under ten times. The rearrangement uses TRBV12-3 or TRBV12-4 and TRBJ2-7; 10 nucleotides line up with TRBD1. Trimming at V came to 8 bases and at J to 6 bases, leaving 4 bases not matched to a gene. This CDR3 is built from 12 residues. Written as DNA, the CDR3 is TGTGCCAGCGGACAGGGGGGGTCCGAGCAGTACTTC. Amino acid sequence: CASGQGGSEQYF.

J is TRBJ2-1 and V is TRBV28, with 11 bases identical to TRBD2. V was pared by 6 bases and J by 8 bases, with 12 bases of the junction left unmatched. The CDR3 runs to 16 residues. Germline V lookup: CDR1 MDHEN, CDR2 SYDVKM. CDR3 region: CASRRGTSGRAHEQFF. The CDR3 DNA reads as TGTGCCAGCAGGCGCGGGACTAGCGGTCGGGCCCATGAGCAGTTCTTC.

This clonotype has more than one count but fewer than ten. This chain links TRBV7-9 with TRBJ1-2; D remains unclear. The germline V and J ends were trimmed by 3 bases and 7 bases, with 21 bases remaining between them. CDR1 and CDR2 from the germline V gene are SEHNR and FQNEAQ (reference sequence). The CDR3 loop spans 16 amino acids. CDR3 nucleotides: TGTGCCAGCAGCTTTTTATCGTCAGGAGCTATTGGTGGCTACACCTTC. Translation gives CASSFLSSGAIGGYTF.

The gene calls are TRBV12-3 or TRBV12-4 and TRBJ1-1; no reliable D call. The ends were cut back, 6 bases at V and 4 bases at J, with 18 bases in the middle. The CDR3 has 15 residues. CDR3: CASSIPDPAATEAFF. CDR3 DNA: TGTGCCAGCAGCATCCCAGACCCGGCGGCCACTGAAGCTTTCTTT.

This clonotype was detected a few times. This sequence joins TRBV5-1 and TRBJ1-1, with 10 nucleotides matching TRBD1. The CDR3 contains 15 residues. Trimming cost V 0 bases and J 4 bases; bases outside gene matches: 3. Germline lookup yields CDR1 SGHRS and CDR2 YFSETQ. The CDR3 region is CASSLAGQGGTEAFF. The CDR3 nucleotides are TGCGCCAGCAGCTTGGCCGGACAGGGGGGCACTGAAGCTTTCTTT. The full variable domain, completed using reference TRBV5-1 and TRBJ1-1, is KAGVTQTPRYLIKTRGQQVTLSCSPISGHRSVSWYQQTPGQGLQFLFEYFSETQRNKGNFPGRFSGRQFSNSRSEMNVSTLELGDSALYLCASSLAGQGGTEAFFGQGTRLTVV.

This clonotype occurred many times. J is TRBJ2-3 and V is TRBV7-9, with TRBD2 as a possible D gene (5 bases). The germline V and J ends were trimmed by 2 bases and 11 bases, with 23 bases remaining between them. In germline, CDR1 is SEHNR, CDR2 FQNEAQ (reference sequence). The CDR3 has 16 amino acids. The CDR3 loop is CASSLWTGTQRERQYF. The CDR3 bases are TGTGCCAGCAGCTTATGGACTGGCACCCAAAGGGAAAGGCAGTATTTT.

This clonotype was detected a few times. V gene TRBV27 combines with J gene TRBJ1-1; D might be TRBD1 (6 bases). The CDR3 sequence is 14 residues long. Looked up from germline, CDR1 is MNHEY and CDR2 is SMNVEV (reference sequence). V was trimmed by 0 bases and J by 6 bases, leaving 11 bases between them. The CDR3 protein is CASSLSAGGPEAFF. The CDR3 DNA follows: TGTGCCAGCAGTTTATCGGCCGGGGGCCCTGAAGCTTTCTTT.

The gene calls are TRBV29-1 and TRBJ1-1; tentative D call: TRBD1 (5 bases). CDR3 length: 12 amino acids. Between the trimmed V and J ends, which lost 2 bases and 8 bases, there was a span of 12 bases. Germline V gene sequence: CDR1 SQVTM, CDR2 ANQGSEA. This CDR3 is CSVERGRMEAFF. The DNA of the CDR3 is TGCAGCGTTGAACGGGGGAGGATGGAAGCTTTCTTT.

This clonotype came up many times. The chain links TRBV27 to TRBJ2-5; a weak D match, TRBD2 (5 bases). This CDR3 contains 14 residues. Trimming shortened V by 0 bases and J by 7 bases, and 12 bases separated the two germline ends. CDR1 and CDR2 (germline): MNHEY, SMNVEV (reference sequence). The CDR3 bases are TGTGCCAGCAGTTTATCGATCGGGGATGGGACCCAGTACTTC. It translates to CASSLSIGDGTQYF.

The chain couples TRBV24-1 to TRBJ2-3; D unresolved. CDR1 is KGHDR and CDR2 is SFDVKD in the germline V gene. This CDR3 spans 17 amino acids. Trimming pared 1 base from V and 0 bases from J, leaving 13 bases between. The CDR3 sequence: CATSDFSPDSSTDTQYF. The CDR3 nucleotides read TGTGCCACCAGTGATTTCTCGCCGGATTCTAGCACAGATACGCAGTATTTT.

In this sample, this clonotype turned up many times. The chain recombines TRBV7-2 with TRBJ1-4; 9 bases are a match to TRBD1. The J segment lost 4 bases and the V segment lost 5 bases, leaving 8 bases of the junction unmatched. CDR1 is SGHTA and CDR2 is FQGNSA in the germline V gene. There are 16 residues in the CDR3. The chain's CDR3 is CASSTQGALGNEKLFF. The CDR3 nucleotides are TGTGCCAGCAGCACACAGGGGGCTCTTGGTAATGAAAAACTGTTTTTT.

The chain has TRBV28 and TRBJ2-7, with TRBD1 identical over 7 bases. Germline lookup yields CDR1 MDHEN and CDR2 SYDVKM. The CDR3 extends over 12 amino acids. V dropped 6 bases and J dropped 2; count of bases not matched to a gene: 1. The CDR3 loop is CASRTGPYEQYF. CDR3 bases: TGTGCCAGCAGGACAGGGCCCTACGAGCAGTACTTC. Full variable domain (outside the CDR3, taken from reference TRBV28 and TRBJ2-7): DVKVTQSSRYLVKRTGEKVFLECVQDMDHENMFWYRQDPGLGLRLIYFSYDVKMKEKGDIPEGYSVSREKKERFSLILESASTNQTSMYLCASRTGPYEQYFGPGTRLTVT.

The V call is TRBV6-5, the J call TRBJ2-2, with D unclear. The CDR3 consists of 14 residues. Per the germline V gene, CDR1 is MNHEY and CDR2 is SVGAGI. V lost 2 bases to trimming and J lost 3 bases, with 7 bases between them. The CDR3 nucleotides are TGTGCCAGCAGTTACGGTGGGGACACCGGGGAGCTGTTTTTT. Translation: CASSYGGDTGELFF.

As DNA, the CDR3 is TGTGCCAGCAGCCCTCAACGGTCAGGGATGTTTCAAAGGCTTAGCTGTGGAAACACCATATATTTT. Translation: CASSPQRSGMFQRLSCGNTIYF. The chain combines TRBV7-8 with TRBJ1-3, with a tentative D call TRBD1 (5 bases). The germline V and J ends were trimmed by 5 bases and 3 bases, with 35 bases remaining between them. CDR1 SGHVS and CDR2 FQNEAQ come from the germline V gene. This CDR3 is built from 22 residues.

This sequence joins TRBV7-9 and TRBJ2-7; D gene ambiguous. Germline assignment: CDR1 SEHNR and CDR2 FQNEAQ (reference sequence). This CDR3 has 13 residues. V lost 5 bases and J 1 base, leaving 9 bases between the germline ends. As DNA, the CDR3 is TGTGCCAGCAGCCAGACGATTTCCTACGAGCAGTACTTC. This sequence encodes CASSQTISYEQYF.

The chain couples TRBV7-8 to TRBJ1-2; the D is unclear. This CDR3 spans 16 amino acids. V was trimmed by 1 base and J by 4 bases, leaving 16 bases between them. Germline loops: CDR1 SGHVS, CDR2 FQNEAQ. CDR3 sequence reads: CASSLVPGGRPYGYTF. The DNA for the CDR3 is TGTGCCAGCAGCTTAGTACCTGGCGGCCGTCCCTATGGCTACACCTTC.

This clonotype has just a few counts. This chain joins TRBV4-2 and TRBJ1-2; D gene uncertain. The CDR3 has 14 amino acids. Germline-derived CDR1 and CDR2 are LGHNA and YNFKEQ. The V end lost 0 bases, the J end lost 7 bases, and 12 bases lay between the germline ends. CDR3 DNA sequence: TGTGCCAGCAGCCAAGACTCGGCAGTCGGTGGCTACACCTTC. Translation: CASSQDSAVGGYTF.

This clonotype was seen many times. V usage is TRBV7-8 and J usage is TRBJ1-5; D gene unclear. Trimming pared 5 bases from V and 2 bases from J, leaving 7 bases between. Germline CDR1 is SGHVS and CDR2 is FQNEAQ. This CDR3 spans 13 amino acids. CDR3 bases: TGTGCCAGCAGCGATTCGGGCAATCAGCCCCAGCATTTT. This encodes CASSDSGNQPQHF.

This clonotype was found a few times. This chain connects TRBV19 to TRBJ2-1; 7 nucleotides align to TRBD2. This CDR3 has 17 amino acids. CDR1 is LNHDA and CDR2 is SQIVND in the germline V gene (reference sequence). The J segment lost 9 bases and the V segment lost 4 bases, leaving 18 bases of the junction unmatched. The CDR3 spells CASSTTLIAAGVLEQFF. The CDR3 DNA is TGTGCCAGTAGTACGACCTTGATAGCGGCGGGAGTGCTTGAGCAGTTCTTC.

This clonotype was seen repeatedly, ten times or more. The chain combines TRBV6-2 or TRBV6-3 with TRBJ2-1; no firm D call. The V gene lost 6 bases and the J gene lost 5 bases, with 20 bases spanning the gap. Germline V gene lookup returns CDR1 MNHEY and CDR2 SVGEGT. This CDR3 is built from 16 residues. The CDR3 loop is CASSLAYIPPNNEQFF. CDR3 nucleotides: TGTGCCAGCAGCCTTGCTTATATCCCCCCGAACAATGAGCAGTTCTTC.

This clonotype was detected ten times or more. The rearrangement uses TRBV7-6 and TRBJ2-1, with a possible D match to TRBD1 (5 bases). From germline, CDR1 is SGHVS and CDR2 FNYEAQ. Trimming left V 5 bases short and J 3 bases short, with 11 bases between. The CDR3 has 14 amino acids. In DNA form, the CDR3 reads TGTGCCAGCAGCGTGGACATCCTCTACAATGAGCAGTTCTTC. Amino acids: CASSVDILYNEQFF. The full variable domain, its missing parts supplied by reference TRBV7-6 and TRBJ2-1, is GAGVSQSPRYKVTKRGQDVALRCDPISGHVSLYWYRQALGQGPEFLTYFNYEAQQDKSGLPNDRFSAERPEGSISTLTIQRTEQRDSAMYRCASSVDILYNEQFFGPGTRLTVL.

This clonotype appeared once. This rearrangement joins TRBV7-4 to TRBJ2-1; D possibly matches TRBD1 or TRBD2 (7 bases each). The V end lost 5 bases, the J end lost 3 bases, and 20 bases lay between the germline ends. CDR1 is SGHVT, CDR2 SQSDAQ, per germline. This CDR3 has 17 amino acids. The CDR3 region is CASSPRSQGGIYNEQFF. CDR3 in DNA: TGTGCCAGCAGCCCGCGATCCCAGGGGGGGATCTACAATGAGCAGTTCTTC.

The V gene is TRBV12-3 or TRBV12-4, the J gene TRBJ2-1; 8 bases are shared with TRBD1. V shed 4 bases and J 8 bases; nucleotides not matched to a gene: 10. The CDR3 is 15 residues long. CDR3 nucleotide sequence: TGTGCCAGCAGTTCTCCGGACAGGGTCGAGGATGAGCAGTTCTTC. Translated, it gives CASSSPDRVEDEQFF.

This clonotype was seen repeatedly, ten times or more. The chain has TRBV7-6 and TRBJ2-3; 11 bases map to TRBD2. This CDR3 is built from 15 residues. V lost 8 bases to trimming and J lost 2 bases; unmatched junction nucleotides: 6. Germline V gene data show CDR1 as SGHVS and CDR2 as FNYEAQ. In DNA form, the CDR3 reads TGTGCCAGCGGAAAGGGACTAGCGGTCACAGATACGCAGTATTTT. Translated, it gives CASGKGLAVTDTQYF.

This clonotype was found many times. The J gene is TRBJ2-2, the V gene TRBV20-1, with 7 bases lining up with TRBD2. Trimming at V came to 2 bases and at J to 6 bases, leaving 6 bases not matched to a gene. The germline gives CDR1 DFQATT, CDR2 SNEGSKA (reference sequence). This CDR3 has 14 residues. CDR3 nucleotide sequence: TGCAGTGCTAGATGGGGAGGGGATCCCGGGGAGCTGTTTTTT. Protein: CSARWGGDPGELFF.

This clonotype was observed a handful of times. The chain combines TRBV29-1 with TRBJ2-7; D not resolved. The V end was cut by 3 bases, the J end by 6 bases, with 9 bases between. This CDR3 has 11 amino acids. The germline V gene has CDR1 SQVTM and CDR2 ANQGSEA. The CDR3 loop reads CSVETPREQYF. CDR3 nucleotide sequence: TGCAGCGTTGAGACGCCCCGCGAGCAGTACTTC.

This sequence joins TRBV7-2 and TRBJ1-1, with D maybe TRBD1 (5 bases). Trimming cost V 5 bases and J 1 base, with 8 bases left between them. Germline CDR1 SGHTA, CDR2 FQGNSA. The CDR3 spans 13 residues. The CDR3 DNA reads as TGTGCCAGCAGCCAGGGACGGAACACTGAAGCTTTCTTT. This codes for CASSQGRNTEAFF.